This TCR beta chain was observed in a study of blood T cells in healthy people across ages. Trimming removed 6 bases from V and 2 bases from J; junction bases left unmatched: 10. The CDR3 is 15 amino acids. Germline assignment: CDR1 SGHTA and CDR2 FQGNSA. Using a J-beta primer mix together with a sample-barcoded 5' primer, a second PCR was run for about 6 to 11 cycles. TCRdb processed the 5' RACE reads anew with MiXCR; each CDR3 protein has one entry. The sample shows around 780,000 distinct CDR3 sequences, roughly 25% of them seen only once. These data were also reused for a study on T cells of mothers and their children.

The chain has TRBV7-2 and TRBJ2-7; 7 bases line up with TRBD1. The sequencing input was blood. This clonotype was sampled from a boy under 18 in good health. As DNA, the CDR3 is TGTGCCAGCAGTACCTACCGGGACAGCACCTACGAGCAGTACTTC. Its translation: CASSTYRDSTYEQYF.